A selection of T cell receptor beta chains follows, all from one sample in a study of T cells after yellow fever vaccination. Each CDR3 protein gets one entry after TCRdb re-called the 5' RACE reads with MiXCR. The sample has 500,000 to 650,000 distinct CDR3 sequences; about 15% are singletons. The sample was PBMCs, taken around 5 days after the first yellow fever vaccination. These receptors originate from a man between 18 and 29 years old who received the YFV17D yellow fever vaccine. CDR3s include the opening cysteine and the closing phenylalanine or tryptophan. Fields, in order: V gene, J gene, D gene, clone size, CDR3 DNA, CDR3 protein. The D gene is left open where the match is weak. Clone sizes are given selectively: once, few, many, or a class where the clone is expanded.

V gene: TRBV4-1; J gene: TRBJ2-1; D gene: TRBD2; clone size: NA; CDR3 DNA: TGCGCCAGCAGCCAAGACCGGTGGGGACTAGTGCACAATGAGCAGTTCTTC; CDR3 protein: CASSQDRWGLVHNEQFF
V gene: TRBV7-9; J gene: TRBJ1-5; D gene: NA; clone size: NA; CDR3 DNA: TGTGCCAGCAGCCGATATGACGGTAGCAATCAGCCCCAGCATTTT; CDR3 protein: CASSRYDGSNQPQHF
V gene: TRBV3-1; J gene: TRBJ1-5; D gene: NA; clone size: NA; CDR3 DNA: TGTGCCAGCAGCGCGGGAGGAGGGTTTGGAAGCAATCAGCCCCAGCATTTT; CDR3 protein: CASSAGGGFGSNQPQHF
V gene: TRBV4-1; J gene: TRBJ1-5; D gene: NA; clone size: few; CDR3 DNA: TGCGCCAGCAGCCAAAGATGGGAGAGCAATCAGCCCCAGCATTTT; CDR3 protein: CASSQRWESNQPQHF
V gene: TRBV6-1; J gene: TRBJ2-5; D gene: NA; clone size: NA; CDR3 DNA: TGTGCCAGCAGGGACGACACGGCCGGGACCCAGTACTTC; CDR3 protein: CASRDDTAGTQYF
V gene: TRBV28; J gene: TRBJ2-1; D gene: NA; clone size: few; CDR3 DNA: TGTGCCAGCAGTTTAATTAGAGCAGGGCCTAACAATGAGCAGTTCTTC; CDR3 protein: CASSLIRAGPNNEQFF
V gene: TRBV6-2/TRBV6-3; J gene: TRBJ1-1; D gene: NA; clone size: NA; CDR3 DNA: TGTGCCAGCAGTTACGGCCCTTCCATGAACACTGAAGCTTTCTTT; CDR3 protein: CASSYGPSMNTEAFF
V gene: TRBV25-1; J gene: TRBJ2-4; D gene: TRBD1; clone size: NA; CDR3 DNA: TGTGCCAGCAGTGATGGGGGTACAGGGGGGCACAAAAACATTCAGTACTTC; CDR3 protein: CASSDGGTGGHKNIQYF
V gene: TRBV21-1; J gene: TRBJ2-1; D gene: NA; clone size: few; CDR3 DNA: TGTGCCAGCCCAACCAGGACCGAGATCCCCAATGAGCAGTTCTTC; CDR3 protein: CASPTRTEIPNEQFF
V gene: TRBV7-2; J gene: TRBJ2-2; D gene: NA; clone size: NA; CDR3 DNA: TGTGCCAGCAGGGAGTGGGGGTCGCCCGGGGAGCTGTTTTTT; CDR3 protein: CASREWGSPGELFF
V gene: TRBV7-9; J gene: TRBJ1-1; D gene: NA; clone size: NA; CDR3 DNA: TGTGCCAGCAGCTTAGCGCGTAGCAGGGAGTCCACTGAAGCTTTCTTT; CDR3 protein: CASSLARSRESTEAFF
V gene: TRBV7-2; J gene: TRBJ1-1; D gene: TRBD1; clone size: NA; CDR3 DNA: TGTGCCAGCAGCCTACAGGGGAGTGACACTGAAGCTTTCTTT; CDR3 protein: CASSLQGSDTEAFF
V gene: TRBV12-3/TRBV12-4; J gene: TRBJ1-3; D gene: NA; clone size: NA; CDR3 DNA: TGTGCCAGCAGCCCCCCGGGGTATGTGGGAAACACCATATATTTT; CDR3 protein: CASSPPGYVGNTIYF
V gene: TRBV20-1; J gene: TRBJ2-5; D gene: TRBD1; clone size: NA; CDR3 DNA: TGCAGTGCTAGAGACCCACAGGGGGCGGGGGAGACCCAGTACTTC; CDR3 protein: CSARDPQGAGETQYF
V gene: TRBV2; J gene: TRBJ2-3; D gene: TRBD2; clone size: once; CDR3 DNA: TGTGCCAGCAGTGTCGGGACTACGGGTACGCAGTATTTT; CDR3 protein: CASSVGTTGTQYF
V gene: TRBV4-1; J gene: TRBJ2-7; D gene: TRBD2; clone size: few; CDR3 DNA: TGCGCCAGCAGCCAAGAAGGGACTAGCGGCGGCGAGCAGTACTTC; CDR3 protein: CASSQEGTSGGEQYF
V gene: TRBV5-4; J gene: TRBJ2-6; D gene: NA; clone size: NA; CDR3 DNA: TGTGCCAGCAGCTTAGGGGGGTTGGGGGCCAACGTCCTGACTTTC; CDR3 protein: CASSLGGLGANVLTF
V gene: TRBV4-3; J gene: TRBJ2-3; D gene: TRBD2; clone size: few; CDR3 DNA: TGCGCCAGCAGCCAAGAACTAGCGGGGGGCCCGACAGATACGCAGTATTTT; CDR3 protein: CASSQELAGGPTDTQYF
V gene: TRBV6-1; J gene: TRBJ1-5; D gene: NA; clone size: NA; CDR3 DNA: TGTGCCAGCAGTCCCCTACCGCCGCGACTGATCAATCAGCCCCAGCATTTT; CDR3 protein: CASSPLPPRLINQPQHF
V gene: TRBV20-1; J gene: TRBJ2-5; D gene: NA; clone size: NA; CDR3 DNA: TGCAGTGCCTATACTTTGCCTACCCAAGAGACCCAGTACTTC; CDR3 protein: CSAYTLPTQETQYF
V gene: TRBV21-1; J gene: TRBJ1-1; D gene: NA; clone size: NA; CDR3 DNA: TGTGCCAGCAGCAAAGTTCGGCTTGAAGCTTTCTTT; CDR3 protein: CASSKVRLEAFF
V gene: TRBV19; J gene: TRBJ1-1; D gene: NA; clone size: NA; CDR3 DNA: TGTGCCAGTAGTATTAAGGACAGCACCAACACTGAAGCTTTCTTT; CDR3 protein: CASSIKDSTNTEAFF
V gene: TRBV5-1; J gene: TRBJ1-6; D gene: TRBD1; clone size: NA; CDR3 DNA: TGCGCCAGCAGCGCAGGGGGGGTAGAGTCACCCCTCCACTTT; CDR3 protein: CASSAGGVESPLHF
V gene: TRBV7-6; J gene: TRBJ2-7; D gene: TRBD1; clone size: few; CDR3 DNA: TGTGCCAGCAGCTTGACAGGGGGCGATGACGAGCAGTACTTC; CDR3 protein: CASSLTGGDDEQYF
V gene: TRBV3-1; J gene: TRBJ1-1; D gene: NA; clone size: NA; CDR3 DNA: TGTGCCAGCAGCCAAGACCCGGGCAGGGGCACTGAAGCTTTCTTT; CDR3 protein: CASSQDPGRGTEAFF
V gene: TRBV14; J gene: TRBJ2-5; D gene: TRBD2; clone size: few; CDR3 DNA: TGTGCCAGCAGCCCTTTAGCGGGGGTGCGGGAGACCCAGTACTTC; CDR3 protein: CASSPLAGVRETQYF
V gene: TRBV10-3; J gene: TRBJ2-5; D gene: NA; clone size: few; CDR3 DNA: TGTGCCATCAGTGAGACGGCAGGGTTGGGAGAGACCCAGTACTTC; CDR3 protein: CAISETAGLGETQYF
V gene: TRBV11-2; J gene: TRBJ2-1; D gene: TRBD2; clone size: NA; CDR3 DNA: TGTGCCAGCAGCCACCCTAGCGGGGGACGCTACAATGAGCAGTTCTTC; CDR3 protein: CASSHPSGGRYNEQFF
V gene: TRBV5-5; J gene: TRBJ2-7; D gene: NA; clone size: NA; CDR3 DNA: TGTGCCAGCAGCTGGGAGATTGTGCCCTACGAGCAGTACTTC; CDR3 protein: CASSWEIVPYEQYF
V gene: TRBV7-9; J gene: TRBJ1-1; D gene: NA; clone size: few; CDR3 DNA: TGTGCCAGCAGCTTAGCGGGGTGGGGGGCGGAAGCTTTCTTT; CDR3 protein: CASSLAGWGAEAFF
V gene: TRBV7-9; J gene: TRBJ2-7; D gene: NA; clone size: few; CDR3 DNA: TGTGCCAGCGGGACCCTGTACTACGAGCAGTACTTC; CDR3 protein: CASGTLYYEQYF
V gene: TRBV9; J gene: TRBJ1-6; D gene: NA; clone size: few; CDR3 DNA: TGTGCCAGCAGCGTAGCTCAGTCACCCCTCCACTTT; CDR3 protein: CASSVAQSPLHF
V gene: TRBV6-2/TRBV6-3; J gene: TRBJ1-5; D gene: NA; clone size: NA; CDR3 DNA: TGTGCCAGCAGTTATCCAGGAGATCAGCCCCAGCATTTT; CDR3 protein: CASSYPGDQPQHF
V gene: TRBV27; J gene: TRBJ1-1; D gene: NA; clone size: many; CDR3 DNA: TGTGCCAGCAGTTTAGGGGCAGGGTTGAACACTGAAGCTTTCTTT; CDR3 protein: CASSLGAGLNTEAFF
V gene: TRBV7-2; J gene: TRBJ2-7; D gene: TRBD1; clone size: NA; CDR3 DNA: TGTGCCAGCAGCACACAGGGGGCCTCCCGGAGCGAGCAGTACTTC; CDR3 protein: CASSTQGASRSEQYF
V gene: TRBV3-1; J gene: TRBJ1-1; D gene: NA; clone size: few; CDR3 DNA: TGTGCCAGCAGCCCTCTCCGCCGCACTGAAGCTTTCTTT; CDR3 protein: CASSPLRRTEAFF
V gene: TRBV15; J gene: TRBJ2-3; D gene: NA; clone size: few; CDR3 DNA: TGTGCCACCAGCACCCAGAGGATCGCCACAGATACGCAGTATTTT; CDR3 protein: CATSTQRIATDTQYF
V gene: TRBV7-2; J gene: TRBJ2-1; D gene: TRBD1; clone size: many; CDR3 DNA: TGTGCCAGCAGCCCGGGACAGTACAATGAGCAGTTCTTC; CDR3 protein: CASSPGQYNEQFF
V gene: TRBV12-3/TRBV12-4; J gene: TRBJ2-3; D gene: TRBD2; clone size: few; CDR3 DNA: TGTGCCAGCAGTTTGGCCCTTAGCGGGGGGCGAGATACGCAGTATTTT; CDR3 protein: CASSLALSGGRDTQYF
V gene: TRBV11-2; J gene: TRBJ2-3; D gene: TRBD1; clone size: NA; CDR3 DNA: TGTGCCAGCAGCTTGAGAAGGGGGCGGACAGATACGCAGTATTTT; CDR3 protein: CASSLRRGRTDTQYF
V gene: TRBV30; J gene: TRBJ1-2; D gene: NA; clone size: NA; CDR3 DNA: TGTGCCTGGAGTATTCCAGGGAGTGATGGCTACACCTTC; CDR3 protein: CAWSIPGSDGYTF
V gene: TRBV7-8; J gene: TRBJ1-5; D gene: NA; clone size: NA; CDR3 DNA: TGTGCCAGCAGCTCCGGGATCCCCTGGTCGTACCAGCCCCAGCATTTT; CDR3 protein: CASSSGIPWSYQPQHF
V gene: TRBV6-5; J gene: TRBJ2-5; D gene: NA; clone size: few; CDR3 DNA: TGTGCCAGCAGTCACGGCCCTGACTGGGTCTTTACACGCGAGACCCAGTACTTC; CDR3 protein: CASSHGPDWVFTRETQYF
V gene: TRBV28; J gene: TRBJ2-7; D gene: NA; clone size: few; CDR3 DNA: TGTGCCAGCACAGGACAGGGTTTCTGGGGGGGGCAGTACTTC; CDR3 protein: CASTGQGFWGGQYF
V gene: TRBV29-1; J gene: TRBJ1-1; D gene: NA; clone size: few; CDR3 DNA: TGCAGCGTTGAAAGGTTGATGAACACTGAAGCTTTCTTT; CDR3 protein: CSVERLMNTEAFF
V gene: TRBV5-1; J gene: TRBJ2-5; D gene: NA; clone size: few; CDR3 DNA: TGCGCCAGCAAGGGGGGATTGTTGCTGGAGACCCAGTACTTC; CDR3 protein: CASKGGLLLETQYF
V gene: TRBV20-1; J gene: TRBJ2-1; D gene: NA; clone size: few; CDR3 DNA: TGCAGTGCTAGTTGGAGCTCCTACAATGAGCAGTTCTTC; CDR3 protein: CSASWSSYNEQFF
V gene: TRBV30; J gene: TRBJ1-1; D gene: TRBD1; clone size: NA; CDR3 DNA: TGTCCCTGGAGCCTTACAGGGGGCGATTGGGACACTGAAGCTTTCTTT; CDR3 protein: CPWSLTGGDWDTEAFF
V gene: TRBV21-1; J gene: TRBJ2-5; D gene: NA; clone size: once; CDR3 DNA: TGTGCCAGCAGCACTCCCGGGACCCAAGAGACCCAGTACTTC; CDR3 protein: CASSTPGTQETQYF
V gene: TRBV28; J gene: TRBJ2-1; D gene: TRBD1; clone size: NA; CDR3 DNA: TGTGCCAGCAGGAGCATTGGGACAGTGAATGAGCAGTTCTTC; CDR3 protein: CASRSIGTVNEQFF
V gene: TRBV15; J gene: TRBJ1-5; D gene: NA; clone size: NA; CDR3 DNA: TGTGCCACCAGCAGAGTGGGGTTCGGCAATCAGCCCCAGCATTTT; CDR3 protein: CATSRVGFGNQPQHF
V gene: TRBV5-1; J gene: TRBJ2-3; D gene: TRBD2; clone size: few; CDR3 DNA: TGCGCCAGCAGCTTGGGGTGGAGCGGGGCCTACACAGATACGCAGTATTTT; CDR3 protein: CASSLGWSGAYTDTQYF